The clone carrying this T cell receptor beta chain was observed a handful of times. Stated time point: patch test 2, 6 weeks after DPC sensitization. Treatment: therapeutic diphenylcyclopropenone sensitization with weekly scalp DPC. Each donor was an alopecia patient between 18 and 70 years of age who qualified for DPC. The CDR3 totals 16 residues. From germline, CDR1 is MNHEY and CDR2 SVGAGI. J lost 2 bases, V lost 8 bases, and 10 bases had no gene match. The data were taken from a study of human T cells and chemical hapten exposure. At the level of the study: Patch tests put 0.01% DPC on the upper back, read at 6 days.

TCRdb re-derived calls from the RACE reads in MiXCR, one entry per CDR3 protein. The profile shows 35,000 to 45,000 distinct CDR3 sequences, more than 8.5% of them singletons. The specimen was whole blood, collected in connection with sensitization to the hapten diphenylcyclopropenone (DPC). The sequence was collected from a woman aged 40-49 years with alopecia areata. Some clones in this sample may be carry-over from other donors' samples. This chain links TRBV6-5 with TRBJ1-3, with 9 positions matching TRBD1. CDR3 nucleotides: TGTGCCAGCTTGACATGGGGACAGGGCCCTGGAAACACCATATATTTT. Translation gives CASLTWGQGPGNTIYF.